These 30 T cell receptor beta chains came from one sample sequenced in a study of T cells in localized non-small cell lung cancer. Here immunoSEQ multiplex PCR was the method, and the copy in TCRdb shows in-frame clones only, minus some. The sample has tens of thousands of clones; 85% to 90% are singletons. Sequenced here: PBMCs, sampled before any cancer treatment. The source of these receptors is a man between 40 and 69 years old with stage II squamous cell lung carcinoma.

Written as DNA, the CDR3 is TGTGCCAGCAGCCCAGGGACAGGGGCCGTCACCGGGGAGCTGTTTTTT. Its translation: CASSPGTGAVTGELFF. This chain links TRBV7-3 with TRBJ2-2; TRBD1 agrees at 10 bases. The CDR3 covers 16 residues. V dropped 5 bases and J dropped 4; count of bases not matched to a gene: 7. Per germline, CDR1 SGHTA and CDR2 FQGTGA.

The V gene is TRBV7-9, the J gene TRBJ1-1; D is undetermined. Trimming cost V 3 bases and J 5 bases, with 7 bases left between them. Germline V gene data show CDR1 as SEHNR and CDR2 as FQNEAQ (reference sequence). The CDR3 sequence is 12 residues long. CDR3 in amino acids: CASSFSGTEAFF. In nucleotides, the CDR3 is TGTGCCAGCAGCTTCTCTGGGACTGAAGCTTTCTTT. Using reference TRBV7-9 and TRBJ1-1 for the parts outside the CDR3, the full variable domain is DTGVSQNPRHKITKRGQNVTFRCDPISEHNRLYWYRQTLGQGPEFLTYFQNEAQLEKSRLLSDRFSAERPKGSFSTLEIQRTEQGDSAMYLCASSFSGTEAFFGQGTRLTVV.

By sample fraction, this clone is medium-sized. The chain recombines TRBV5-6 with TRBJ1-4; a possible D gene is TRBD1 (5 bases). CDR3 size: 16 residues. V was cut by 1 base and J by 2 bases, with 12 bases left in between. CDR1 and CDR2 (germline): SGHDT, YYEEEE. The CDR3 region has the DNA TGTGCCAGCAGCTTGTATCAGGGAAACACTAATGAAAAACTGTTTTTT. Translated: CASSLYQGNTNEKLFF.

The chain joins TRBV11-2 to TRBJ2-5; 9 bases are a match to TRBD2. This CDR3 has 17 amino acids. Germline V gives CDR1 SGHAT, CDR2 FQNNGV. The J segment lost 0 bases and the V segment lost 2 bases, leaving 7 bases of the junction unmatched. The CDR3 DNA sequence: TGTGCCAGCAGCTTACTATCTACTAGCGGGTACCAAGAGACCCAGTACTTC. Amino acid sequence: CASSLLSTSGYQETQYF.

The chain carries TRBV28 and TRBJ1-1; D gene unclear. Germline CDR1 and CDR2: MDHEN and SYDVKM. The V and J ends lost 8 bases and 2 bases respectively, with 18 bases between them. The length of the CDR3 is 15 residues. Here the CDR3 reads CASLREPTTNTEAFF. Here the CDR3 DNA reads TGTGCCAGCCTCCGGGAGCCAACTACAAACACTGAAGCTTTCTTT.

V is TRBV19 and J is TRBJ2-7; D gene ambiguous. V was pared by 5 bases and J by 6 bases, with 11 bases between. CDR1 is LNHDA and CDR2 is SQIVND in the germline V gene (reference sequence). The CDR3 loop spans 12 amino acids. The CDR3 protein is CASSASGLEQYF. The CDR3 DNA is TGTGCCAGTAGTGCCTCCGGGCTCGAGCAGTACTTC.

This clone was seen just once. V gene TRBV29-1 combines with J gene TRBJ2-3; D is unresolved. CDR1 SQVTM and CDR2 ANQGSEA come from the germline V gene. This CDR3 has 11 amino acids. The CDR3 spells CGLRYTDTQYF. Here the CDR3 DNA reads TGCGGCTTGAGGTACACAGATACGCAGTATTTT.

The gene calls are TRBV5-3 and TRBJ1-1; D remains unclear. TRBV5-3 is sorted into the ORF group, with uncertain function. This CDR3 contains 11 residues. V gave up 5 bases and J gave up 8 bases, with 10 bases separating them. CDR3 sequence reads: CARRKHQEAFF. For the CDR3, the DNA is TGTGCCAGAAGAAAACACCAGGAAGCTTTCTTT.

The V call is TRBV15, the J call TRBJ1-2, with D unclear. Germline V lookup: CDR1 LNHNV, CDR2 YYDKDF (reference sequence). This CDR3 has 14 residues. The V gene lost 0 bases and the J gene lost 5 bases, with 10 bases spanning the gap. For the CDR3, the DNA is TGTGCCACCAGCAGAGATTTACGGGGATATGGCTACACCTTC. Translated: CATSRDLRGYGYTF.

On this clone itself: A junction end diverges from the germline sequence, so it may reflect a read error. V usage is TRBV6-1 and J usage is TRBJ2-7, with D tentatively TRBD1 (5 bases). The CDR3 is 12 amino acids. Germline-derived CDR1 and CDR2 are MNHNS and SASEGT. The DNA of the CDR3 is TGTCCCAGGGTCAGGGTCTCGTACGAGCAGTACTTC. Translating it yields CPRVRVSYEQYF.

The gene calls are TRBV4-3 and TRBJ2-1; 10 bases line up with TRBD2. CDR1 LGHNA and CDR2 YSLEER come from the germline V gene. V was pared by 0 bases and J by 7 bases, with 18 bases of the junction left unmatched. CDR3 length equals 20 residues. The CDR3 DNA reads as TGCGCCAGCAGCCAAGAAGGCGGCGAGACTAGCGGGTTGAAAGGTAATGAGCAGTTCTTC. Translation: CASSQEGGETSGLKGNEQFF.

The gene calls are TRBV5-5 and TRBJ1-5; no clear D gene. Deletions cut 0 bases from V and 4 bases from J, with 11 bases between. This CDR3 has 15 residues. Germline V gene data show CDR1 as SGHKS and CDR2 as YYEKEE (reference sequence). The CDR3 nucleotides read TGTGCCAGCAGCTTGGAATGGCCAAATAATCAGCCCCAGCATTTT. Its protein product is CASSLEWPNNQPQHF. The whole variable domain, remainder taken from reference TRBV5-5 and TRBJ1-5, is DAGVTQSPTHLIKTRGQQVTLRCSPISGHKSVSWYQQVLGQGPQFIFQYYEKEERGRGNFPDRFSARQFPNYSSELNVNALLLGDSALYLCASSLEWPNNQPQHFGDGTRLSIL.

CDR3 nucleotide sequence: TGTGCCAGCAGCCAAGCTAGGACAGGGATCACCGGGGAGCTGTTTTTT. It encodes CASSQARTGITGELFF. The chain carries TRBV4-2 and TRBJ2-2, with 8 bases matching TRBD1. The CDR3 contains 16 residues. J gave up 4 bases and V 1 base, and 5 bases lay outside the gene matches. The germline gives CDR1 LGHNA, CDR2 YNFKEQ.

This clone is judged medium-sized (0.01 to 0.1%). The gene calls are TRBV2 and TRBJ2-2; TRBD1 matches 8 bases. CDR1 and CDR2 (germline): SNHLY, FYNNEI. The length of the CDR3 is 18 residues. J lost 1 base, V lost 7 bases, and 14 bases had no gene match. The CDR3 sequence is CASTSPGQGWGNTGELFF. The CDR3 nucleotides read TGTGCCAGCACATCCCCCGGACAGGGTTGGGGGAACACCGGGGAGCTGTTTTTT. The full variable domain, completed using reference TRBV2 and TRBJ2-2, is EPEVTQTPSHQVTQMGQEVILRCVPISNHLYFYWYRQILGQKVEFLVSFYNNEISEKSEIFDDQFSVERPDGSNFTLKIRSTKLEDSAMYFCASTSPGQGWGNTGELFFGEGSRLTVL.

CDR3 region: CSVGRGPTYEQYF. Written as DNA, the CDR3 is TGCAGCGTGGGCCGGGGGCCTACCTACGAGCAGTACTTC. V gene TRBV29-1 combines with J gene TRBJ2-7; D may correspond to TRBD1 or TRBD2 (6 bases each). Trimming cost V 6 bases and J 2 bases, with 14 bases left between them. This CDR3 has 13 amino acids. Germline CDR1 is SQVTM and CDR2 is ANQGSEA.

The rearrangement uses TRBV4-1 and TRBJ2-2; D could derive from TRBD1 or TRBD2 (5 bases each). CDR1 and CDR2 (germline): MGHRA, YSYEKL. Trimming shortened V by 0 bases and J by 5 bases, and 10 bases separated the two germline ends. This CDR3 comprises 15 residues. The CDR3 reads CASSQDRGGTGELFF. CDR3 nucleotide sequence: TGCGCCAGCAGCCAAGATAGGGGCGGGACCGGGGAGCTGTTTTTT.

This CDR3 is CASSQRPGQKYNEQFF. As DNA, the CDR3 is TGTGCCAGTAGCCAGCGCCCGGGACAAAAATACAATGAGCAGTTCTTC. The chain couples TRBV19 to TRBJ2-1; D possibly corresponds to TRBD1 (6 bases). Germline assignment: CDR1 LNHDA and CDR2 SQIVND (reference sequence). The V end lost 6 bases, the J end lost 4 bases, and 19 bases lay between the germline ends. The CDR3 loop spans 16 amino acids.

This chain joins TRBV6-4 and TRBJ2-7; no firm D call. The CDR3 runs to 16 residues. V dropped 9 bases and J dropped 3 bases, with 24 bases sitting between them. The germline V gene has CDR1 MRHNA and CDR2 SNTAGT. The chain's CDR3 is CARPSDRTKRGYEQYF. CDR3 sequence (DNA): TGTGCCAGACCTTCTGATCGGACCAAACGAGGCTACGAGCAGTACTTC.

This clone was counted between two and nine times. The chain couples TRBV5-6 to TRBJ2-7; 9 bases match TRBD1. The junction had 10 bases not matched to a gene; V was cut back by 1 base and J by 5 bases. The germline V gene has CDR1 SGHDT and CDR2 YYEEEE. The CDR3 is made up of 16 amino acids. The CDR3 region has the DNA TGTGCCAGCAGCTTGCCTCCGGGACAGGGCATCGACGAGCAGTACTTC. Encoded protein: CASSLPPGQGIDEQYF.

The chain links TRBV7-2 to TRBJ2-7; TRBD2 might be the D (5 bases). Germline CDR1 SGHTA, CDR2 FQGNSA. Trimming stripped 4 bases from V and 3 bases from J, with 13 bases between. The CDR3 covers 14 residues. As DNA, the CDR3 is TGTGCCAGCAGCTCCCGGGGTTTCCTCTACGAGCAGTACTTC. Protein: CASSSRGFLYEQYF.

The chain has TRBV10-1 and TRBJ2-3; D might be TRBD2 (6 bases). Germline V gene lookup returns CDR1 WNHNN and CDR2 SYGVQD (reference sequence). V lost 8 bases and J lost 1, with 10 bases in between. The CDR3 has 13 amino acids. The CDR3 loop is CASGASGTDTQYF. The CDR3 bases are TGCGCCAGCGGAGCTAGCGGCACAGATACGCAGTATTTT.

This clone was counted a single time. V usage is TRBV6-5 and J usage is TRBJ2-7; TRBD2 is a possible D gene (6 bases). The CDR3 is 14 amino acids. V lost 6 bases and J lost 1, with 13 bases in between. Looked up from germline, CDR1 is MNHEY and CDR2 is SVGAGI. DNA of the CDR3: TGTGCCAGCAGAGGGACTCGATCGTCCTACGAGCAGTACTTC. This encodes CASRGTRSSYEQYF.

This clone was picked up a small number of times. The chain joins TRBV5-1 to TRBJ2-2, with TRBD2 matching over 8 bases. The CDR3 covers 15 residues. V lost 6 bases and J lost 3; bases outside the gene matches: 7. The V gene's germline CDR1 is SGHRS and CDR2 YFSETQ. The CDR3 sequence is CASTLLRGDTGELFF. As DNA, the CDR3 is TGCGCCAGCACACTGCTGCGGGGGGACACCGGGGAGCTGTTTTTT.

The chain uses TRBV7-2 and TRBJ2-7, with 9 nucleotides matching TRBD2. The CDR3 has 14 residues. V lost 3 bases and J lost 2; bases outside the gene matches: 2. The germline gives CDR1 SGHTA, CDR2 FQGNSA. CDR3 region: CASSFSGRPYEQYF. The CDR3 DNA reads TGTGCCAGCAGCTTTAGCGGGAGACCCTACGAGCAGTACTTC.

This chain links TRBV5-6 with TRBJ2-3, with TRBD2 matching over 8 bases. Unmatched junction bases numbered 7, after V lost 2 bases and J lost 5 bases. The CDR3 loop spans 15 amino acids. Germline V CDR1 and CDR2: SGHDT, YYEEEE. The CDR3 DNA is TGTGCCAGCAGCTTCGGGGCGGGAGGCGGAGATACGCAGTATTTT. It translates to CASSFGAGGGDTQYF. Together with reference TRBV5-6 and TRBJ2-3, the CDR3 gives the full variable domain: DAGVTQSPTHLIKTRGQQVTLRCSPKSGHDTVSWYQQALGQGPQFIFQYYEEEERQRGNFPDRFSGHQFPNYSSELNVNALLLGDSALYLCASSFGAGGGDTQYFGPGTRLTVL.

The genes are TRBV11-2 and TRBJ1-1; possible D gene TRBD1, 5 bases. The CDR3 is 14 amino acids. V lost 5 bases to trimming and J lost 6 bases, with 16 bases between them. Germline-derived CDR1 and CDR2 are SGHAT and FQNNGV. The CDR3 DNA reads TGTGCCAGCAGCCAGCCGCAGGGAGTCGCTGAAGCTTTCTTT. This codes for CASSQPQGVAEAFF.

The rearrangement uses TRBV7-6 and TRBJ2-7; tentative D call: TRBD2 (6 bases). The germline CDR1 and CDR2 sequences are SGHVS and FNYEAQ. Trimming left V 5 bases short and J 5 bases short, with 10 bases between. This CDR3 has 12 residues. CDR3 loop: CASSRPGDEQYF. The CDR3 nucleotides are TGTGCCAGCAGCCGTCCGGGGGACGAGCAGTACTTC.

The rearrangement uses TRBV18 and TRBJ2-1; TRBD2 matches 8 bases. Germline CDR1 KGHSH, CDR2 LQKENI. The CDR3 is made up of 14 amino acids. V lost 9 bases, J lost 8 bases, and 12 bases stayed unmatched. CDR3 nucleotides: TGTGCCAGTACAATGAGGCGGGGGGCAGATGAGCAGTTCTTC. This gives the protein CASTMRRGADEQFF.

The CDR3 sequence is CASSSKFRGTGELFF. CDR3 DNA: TGTGCCAGCAGTTCAAAATTTAGGGGGACCGGGGAGCTGTTTTTT. The V and J genes are TRBV6-5 and TRBJ2-2, with TRBD1 as a possible D gene (6 bases). CDR3 length equals 15 residues. CDR1 and CDR2 (germline): MNHEY, SVGAGI. The germline V and J ends were trimmed by 4 bases and 5 bases, with 14 bases remaining between them.

The rearrangement uses TRBV28 and TRBJ2-7; 8 positions match TRBD1. The length of the CDR3 is 16 residues. The germline CDR1 and CDR2 sequences are MDHEN and SYDVKM. V trimming: 5 bases; J trimming: 1 base; junction bases outside the gene matches: 10. The CDR3 here is CASSLSLGTGSYEQYF. Written as DNA, the CDR3 is TGTGCCAGCAGTCTCTCCTTAGGGACAGGTTCCTACGAGCAGTACTTC. Based on the CDR3 plus reference TRBV28 and TRBJ2-7, the full variable domain is DVKVTQSSRYLVKRTGEKVFLECVQDMDHENMFWYRQDPGLGLRLIYFSYDVKMKEKGDIPEGYSVSREKKERFSLILESASTNQTSMYLCASSLSLGTGSYEQYFGPGTRLTVT.